A selection of T cell receptor beta chains follows, all from one sample in a study of T cells after yellow fever vaccination. TCRdb recomputed calls from the 5' RACE reads with MiXCR, one row per CDR3 protein. Here the sample spans 250,000 to 400,000 distinct CDR3 sequences, 4% to 5.5% being singletons. Sequences were derived from PBMCs, sampled 15 days after the yellow fever booster vaccination. These TCRs come from a man in his late teens or twenties who received the YFV17D yellow fever vaccine. Both conserved end residues are part of each CDR3. A D gene is named only where the DNA matches it firmly. Expanded clones get a size class; other rows say once, few or many, or leave the size out.

clone size	D gene	J gene	V gene	CDR3 DNA	CDR3 protein
many	NA	TRBJ2-6	TRBV10-3	TGTGCCATCAGTGAGTCGTCAGGGTCTGGGGCCAACGTCCTGACTTTC	CAISESSGSGANVLTF
many	NA	TRBJ1-2	TRBV12-3/TRBV12-4	TGTGCCAGCAGTTTACACTATGGCTACACCTTC	CASSLHYGYTF
few	NA	TRBJ1-4	TRBV7-2	TGTGCCAGCAGCTTAGTGGGGTCCGGTGAAAAACTGTTTTTT	CASSLVGSGEKLFF
NA	NA	TRBJ1-4	TRBV5-1	TGCGCCAGCAGCCGGGACGGGCTTGAGGAAAAACTGTTTTTT	CASSRDGLEEKLFF
many	TRBD1	TRBJ2-3	TRBV7-2	TGTGCCAGCAGCTTAGCCGCAGGGGGACAGGGGGAGCATACGCAGTATTTT	CASSLAAGGQGEHTQYF
NA	TRBD1	TRBJ1-2	TRBV27	TGTGCCAGCAGTTTATACGCCGGCGGGGACAGGGGTTATGGCTACACCTTC	CASSLYAGGDRGYGYTF
many	NA	TRBJ1-5	TRBV7-9	TGTGCCAGCAGCTTCCACGGAGGAAGCAATCAGCCCCAGCATTTT	CASSFHGGSNQPQHF
many	NA	TRBJ1-4	TRBV20-1	TGCAGTGCTACCCATTACCGGGACATCAATGAAAAACTGTTTTTT	CSATHYRDINEKLFF
few	TRBD1	TRBJ1-2	TRBV4-3	TGCGCCAGCAGCCAAGGGTGGACAGGCTATGGCTACACCTTC	CASSQGWTGYGYTF
many	NA	TRBJ2-2	TRBV5-1	TGCGCCAGCAGCTTGTTGAGCAACACCGGGGAGCTGTTTTTT	CASSLLSNTGELFF
few	TRBD1	TRBJ1-1	TRBV29-1	TGCAGCGTTGGAGGGACAGGCCTCCCCGGTGCTGAAGCTTTCTTT	CSVGGTGLPGAEAFF
many	NA	TRBJ2-2	TRBV6-6	TGTGCCAGCATTACACAGGGAACCGGGGAGCTGTTTTTT	CASITQGTGELFF
many	NA	TRBJ1-2	TRBV20-1	TGCAGTGCTAGAGATGCGCAGATTAAAAACTATGGCTACACCTTC	CSARDAQIKNYGYTF
many	TRBD1	TRBJ1-2	TRBV6-2/TRBV6-3	TGTGCCAGCGGGACAGACACTAACTATGGCTACACCTTC	CASGTDTNYGYTF
many	NA	TRBJ1-3	TRBV4-3	TGCGCCAGCAGCCGCGGCCGGGACCCAAGGGACACCATATATTTT	CASSRGRDPRDTIYF
many	NA	TRBJ1-4	TRBV5-1	TGCGCCAGCAGCTTGGCCTTACAGAGTAATGAAAAACTGTTTTTT	CASSLALQSNEKLFF
many	NA	TRBJ1-2	TRBV2	TGTGCCAGCAGTGTCGTGGGGGGGGCCTATGGCTACACCTTC	CASSVVGGAYGYTF
few	TRBD2	TRBJ2-3	TRBV12-3/TRBV12-4	TGTGCCAGCAGTTATAGGACTAGCGGACAGGATACGCAGTATTTT	CASSYRTSGQDTQYF
many	NA	TRBJ2-5	TRBV7-9	TGTGCCAGCAGCTCACTGGCTGAGACCCAGTACTTC	CASSSLAETQYF
NA	NA	TRBJ1-2	TRBV7-9	TGTGCCAGCAGCTTGGACGGTGGCTACACCTTC	CASSLDGGYTF